This TCR beta chain was documented in a study of control samples from healthy donors and cancer patients. TCRdb's table, derived via immunoSEQ multiplex PCR, lists solely in-frame clones and lacks some. The sample records around 130,000 clones, 80% to 90% being singletons. This TCR was sampled from a man aged 25-40 years in good health. The sample consisted of blood.

The CDR3 nucleotides read TGCGCCAGCAGCCAGCAGGGGGAAAGATATGGCTACACCTTC. Protein sequence: CASSQQGERYGYTF. The chain combines TRBV4-1 with TRBJ1-2, with TRBD1 matching 7 bases. Germline CDR1 is MGHRA and CDR2 is YSYEKL. The CDR3 has 14 residues. V lost 3 bases and J lost 5; bases outside the gene matches: 6.